A selection of T cell receptor beta chains follows, all from one sample in a study of CD8 T cells in ankylosing spondylitis. TCRdb reanalysed the 5' RACE reads using MiXCR and keeps one entry per CDR3 protein. This table holds some 13,000 distinct CDR3 sequences, under 3.5% found once. The sample comprised blood, either unsorted or a sorted T cell fraction (not recorded which). These receptors were collected from a male donor with ankylosing spondylitis or in good health (not recorded which). The CDR3 runs from the conserved cysteine through the conserved F or W. The D gene is left open where the match is weak. Clone size is shown for a subset of rows, as once, few, many or a class of expanded clone.

d_gene | j_gene | abundance | v_gene | CDR3nt | CDR3aa
- | TRBJ1-6 | many | TRBV9 | TGTGCCAGCAGCGTAGCCCCAGTCGATAATTCACCCCTCCACTTT | CASSVAPVDNSPLHF
- | TRBJ1-2 | medium-sized | TRBV9 | TGTGCCAGCAGCGTAGAACAGTACTATGGCTACACCTTC | CASSVEQYYGYTF
TRBD1 | TRBJ1-2 | medium-sized | TRBV9 | TGTGCCAGCAGCGTAGGACAGGGCAACTATGGCTACACCTTC | CASSVGQGNYGYTF
TRBD1 | TRBJ2-7 | many | TRBV9 | TGTGCCAGCAGCGTAGCTCCCACAGGGGGGAACGAGCAGTACTTC | CASSVAPTGGNEQYF
TRBD1 | TRBJ1-1 | many | TRBV9 | TGTGCCAGCAGCGTAGGGGACAGCGCGAACACTGAAGCTTTCTTT | CASSVGDSANTEAFF
TRBD1 | TRBJ2-1 | many | TRBV9 | TGTGCCAGCAGCGTAACGGGACAGGGCTACAATGAGCAGTTCTTC | CASSVTGQGYNEQFF
- | TRBJ1-5 | medium-sized | TRBV9 | TGTGCCAGCAGCGTCGGGGGAGCTCACCAGCCCCAGCATTTT | CASSVGGAHQPQHF
- | TRBJ1-2 | many | TRBV9 | TGTGCCAGCAGCGTAGCCGCGCGGCAGGGCTACACCTTC | CASSVAARQGYTF
- | TRBJ2-7 | many | TRBV9 | TGTGCCAGCAGCGTAGGCCCCAATCAGCGCGAGCAGTACTTC | CASSVGPNQREQYF
TRBD2 | TRBJ2-5 | many | TRBV9 | TGTGCCAGCAGCTCTAGCGGGAGAGAGTACTGGGAGACCCAGTACTTC | CASSSSGREYWETQYF
TRBD2 | TRBJ2-1 | - | TRBV9 | TGTGCCAGCAGCGGAGGGACTAGCGGGGTGACCAGCAGCAATGAGCAGTTCTTC | CASSGGTSGVTSSNEQFF
- | TRBJ2-5 | many | TRBV9 | TGTGCCAGCAGCGTACTGGCGGAACAAGAGACCCAGTACTTC | CASSVLAEQETQYF
TRBD2 | TRBJ2-1 | - | TRBV9 | TGTGCCAGCAGCGTAGCTGGTCCTAGCGGGGGGGCTGTAGAGCAGTTCTTC | CASSVAGPSGGAVEQFF
TRBD1 | TRBJ1-1 | many | TRBV9 | TGTGCCAGCAGCGTAGGGGCAGGGGGAAATCCTCTGAACACTGAAGCTTTCTTT | CASSVGAGGNPLNTEAFF
TRBD1 | TRBJ1-1 | many | TRBV9 | TGTGCCAGCAGCGTACTTGGGACAGGGAACACTGAAGCTTTCTTT | CASSVLGTGNTEAFF
- | TRBJ2-7 | many | TRBV9 | TGTGCCAGCAGCGCCCGGGACTGGTCCTACGAGCAGTACTTC | CASSARDWSYEQYF
- | TRBJ1-5 | many | TRBV9 | TGTGCCAGCAGCGTCGGGACAAGTAGCAATCAGCCCCAGCATTTT | CASSVGTSSNQPQHF
- | TRBJ1-2 | medium-sized | TRBV9 | TGTGCCAGCAGGCACAGGGATAACTATGGCTACACCTTC | CASRHRDNYGYTF
TRBD1 | TRBJ2-1 | many | TRBV9 | TGTGCCAGCAGCGTGTCGGGACAGGTAGACAATGAGCAGTTCTTC | CASSVSGQVDNEQFF
TRBD1 | TRBJ2-6 | many | TRBV9 | TGTGCCAGCAGCGTAGAAGACAGGGGGCGCGTTGGGGCCAACGTCCTGACTTTC | CASSVEDRGRVGANVLTF
- | TRBJ2-5 | many | TRBV9 | TGTGCCAGCAGCGCCGTCGGAGGGCGAGAGACCCAGTACTTC | CASSAVGGRETQYF
TRBD1 | TRBJ2-5 | many | TRBV9 | TGTGCCAGCAGCGTTGGGACAGGACAAGAGACCCAGTACTTC | CASSVGTGQETQYF
TRBD2 | TRBJ2-5 | many | TRBV9 | TGTGCCAGCAGCGTTCTGGGACTAAGGGAAGAGACCCAGTACTTC | CASSVLGLREETQYF
- | TRBJ1-1 | many | TRBV9 | TGTGCCAGCAGCCTATATAGCGACACTGAAGCTTTCTTT | CASSLYSDTEAFF
TRBD1 | TRBJ2-7 | many | TRBV9 | TGTGCCAGCAGCGCCTCGGGGACAGACCTCAACGAGCAGTACTTC | CASSASGTDLNEQYF
- | TRBJ1-1 | many | TRBV9 | TGTGCCAGCAGCGTAGGTATCCAACTTTGGGGGGACACTGAAGCTTTCTTT | CASSVGIQLWGDTEAFF
- | TRBJ2-1 | many | TRBV9 | TGTGCCAGCAGCGTAGAAGACCTAGTAAGGAATGAGCAGTTCTTC | CASSVEDLVRNEQFF
- | TRBJ1-5 | many | TRBV6-4 | TGTGCCAGCGGGAATAAGCAGCCCCAGCATTTT | CASGNKQPQHF
- | TRBJ1-3 | many | TRBV9 | TGTGCCAGCAGCCCCAGGGCAAGGGCTGGAAACACCATATATTTT | CASSPRARAGNTIYF
- | TRBJ1-1 | medium-sized | TRBV9 | TGTGCCAGCAGCCCCCAACCCACGAACACTGAAGCTTTCTTT | CASSPQPTNTEAFF
- | TRBJ2-7 | large | TRBV9 | TGTGCCAGCAGCCCAGAAAGGAGTAGTGGAGAGCAGTACTTC | CASSPERSSGEQYF
- | TRBJ2-5 | many | TRBV9 | TGTGCCAGCAGCGTAGGAGGGGCCCGCGAGACCCAGTACTTC | CASSVGGARETQYF
- | TRBJ1-6 | - | TRBV9 | TGTGCCAGCAGCGTAGGGGCAGGGGCAGGGTCACCCCTCCACTTT | CASSVGAGAGSPLHF
- | TRBJ2-2 | many | TRBV9 | TGTGCCAGCAGCGTAGTAATGAACACCGGGGAGCTGTTTTTT | CASSVVMNTGELFF
- | TRBJ2-1 | medium-sized | TRBV9 | TGTGCCAGCAGCGAGGGGCGCGGATCCTACAATGAGCAGTTCTTC | CASSEGRGSYNEQFF
- | TRBJ1-2 | many | TRBV9 | TGTGCCAGCAGCGTAGATAGTAACTATGGCTACACCTTC | CASSVDSNYGYTF
- | TRBJ1-1 | many | TRBV9 | TGTGCCAGCAGCGTAGGTTTAGGGTGGGACACTGAAGCTTTCTTT | CASSVGLGWDTEAFF
- | TRBJ2-1 | many | TRBV9 | TGTGCCAGCACCCCCGAGACAGGTTACAATGAGCAGTTCTTC | CASTPETGYNEQFF
TRBD1 | TRBJ2-5 | many | TRBV9 | TGTGCCAGCAGCTCGATGGGACAGGGGGTAGAGACCCAGTACTTC | CASSSMGQGVETQYF
- | TRBJ2-2 | many | TRBV9 | TGTGCCAGCAGCCCTCGCGATGACGGGGAGCTGTTTTTT | CASSPRDDGELFF
- | TRBJ1-3 | many | TRBV9 | TGTGCCAGCAGCGTAAATAACGGTGGAAACACCATATATTTT | CASSVNNGGNTIYF
TRBD2 | TRBJ2-1 | many | TRBV9 | TGTGCCAGCAGCGCAGAGCCCACTCCGGGACTAGCGGGAGGTAGGGGGTGCTTCTTC | CASSAEPTPGLAGGRGCFF
- | TRBJ1-4 | few | TRBV9 | TGTGCCAGCAGCGATGGGACCAATGAAAAACTGTTTTTT | CASSDGTNEKLFF